This T cell receptor beta chain was captured by sequencing in a study of post-analysis software for immune sequencing data. Overall study context: Recorded disease courses covered relapsing-remitting, secondary progressive and progressive-relapsing multiple sclerosis. Some patients had no subtype annotation. Study conclusions and caveats: Patients used roughly five TRBV segments, including TRBV5-6, TRBV5-1 and TRBV20-1, more often than controls. Multiple sclerosis patients had significantly lower normalized Chao1 diversity than controls. Strong co-clustering by F measure was seen for same-batch samples.

With regard to this clonotype: Its target is unknown.

TCR beta libraries were prepared from cDNA with unique molecular identifiers. TCRdb independently ran MiXCR on the PCR reads; one entry per CDR3 protein. This sample has roughly 620,000 distinct CDR3 sequences, with around 40% found just once. The CDR3 has 19 amino acids. With 0 bases removed from V and 0 bases from J, the gap between germline ends came to 18 bases. Germline values: CDR1 SEHNR, CDR2 FQNEAQ (reference sequence). V and J are TRBV7-9 and TRBJ2-1; no firm D call. The receptor was derived from a girl aged 5-17 years with multiple sclerosis. Sequencing used blood. Here the CDR3 reads CASSLAPYKGLISYNEQFF. CDR3 coding DNA: TGTGCCAGCAGCTTAGCCCCGTACAAAGGTTTAATCTCCTACAATGAGCAGTTCTTC.